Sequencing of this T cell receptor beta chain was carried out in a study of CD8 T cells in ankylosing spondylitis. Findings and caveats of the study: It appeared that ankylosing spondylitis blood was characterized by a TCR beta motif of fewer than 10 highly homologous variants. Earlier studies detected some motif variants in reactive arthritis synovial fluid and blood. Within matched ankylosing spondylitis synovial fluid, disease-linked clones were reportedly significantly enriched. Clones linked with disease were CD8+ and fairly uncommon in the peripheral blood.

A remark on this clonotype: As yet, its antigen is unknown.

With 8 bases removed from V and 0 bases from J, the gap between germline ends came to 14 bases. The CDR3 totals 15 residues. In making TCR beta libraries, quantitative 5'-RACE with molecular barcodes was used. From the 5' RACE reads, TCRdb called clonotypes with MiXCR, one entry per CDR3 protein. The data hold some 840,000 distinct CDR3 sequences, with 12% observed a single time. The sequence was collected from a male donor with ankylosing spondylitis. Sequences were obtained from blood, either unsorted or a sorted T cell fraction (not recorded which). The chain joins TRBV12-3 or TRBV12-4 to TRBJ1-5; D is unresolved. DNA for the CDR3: TGTGCCAGCGGTACAACAGAGTATAGCAATCAGCCCCAGCATTTT. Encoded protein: CASGTTEYSNQPQHF.